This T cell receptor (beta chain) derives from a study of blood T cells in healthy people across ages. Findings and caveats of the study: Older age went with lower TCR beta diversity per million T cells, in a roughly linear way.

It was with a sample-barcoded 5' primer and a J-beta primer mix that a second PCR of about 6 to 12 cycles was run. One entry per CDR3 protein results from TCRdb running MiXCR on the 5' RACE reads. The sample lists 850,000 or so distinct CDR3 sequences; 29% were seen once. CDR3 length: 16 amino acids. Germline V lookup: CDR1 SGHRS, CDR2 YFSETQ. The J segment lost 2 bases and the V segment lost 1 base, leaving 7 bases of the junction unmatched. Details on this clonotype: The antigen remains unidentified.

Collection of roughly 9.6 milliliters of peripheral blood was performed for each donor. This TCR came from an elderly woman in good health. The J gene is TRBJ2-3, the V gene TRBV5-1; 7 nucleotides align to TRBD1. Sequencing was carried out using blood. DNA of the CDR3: TGCGCCAGCAGCTTGAGGTGGGACAGTATCACAGATACGCAGTATTTT. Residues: CASSLRWDSITDTQYF.